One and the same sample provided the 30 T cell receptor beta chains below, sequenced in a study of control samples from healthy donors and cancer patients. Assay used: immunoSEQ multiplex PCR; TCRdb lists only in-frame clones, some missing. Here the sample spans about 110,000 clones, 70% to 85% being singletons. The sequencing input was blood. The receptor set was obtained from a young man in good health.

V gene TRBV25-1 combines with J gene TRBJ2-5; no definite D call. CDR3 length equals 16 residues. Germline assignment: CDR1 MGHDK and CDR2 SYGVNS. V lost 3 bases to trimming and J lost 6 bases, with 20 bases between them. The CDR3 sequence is CASSDWTGFFIQTQYF. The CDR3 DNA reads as TGTGCCAGCAGTGACTGGACGGGTTTTTTTATTCAGACCCAGTACTTC.

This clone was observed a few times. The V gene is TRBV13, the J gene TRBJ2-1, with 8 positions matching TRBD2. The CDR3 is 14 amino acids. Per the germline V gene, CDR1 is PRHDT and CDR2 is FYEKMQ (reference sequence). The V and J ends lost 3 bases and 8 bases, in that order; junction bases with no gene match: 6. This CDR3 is CASSFGTRGDEQFF. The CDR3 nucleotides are TGTGCCAGCAGCTTTGGGACTAGAGGCGATGAGCAGTTCTTC.

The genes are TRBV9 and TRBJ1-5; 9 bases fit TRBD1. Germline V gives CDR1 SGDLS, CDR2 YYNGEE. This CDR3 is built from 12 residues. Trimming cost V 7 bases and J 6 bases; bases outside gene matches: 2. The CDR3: CASGTGSQPQHF. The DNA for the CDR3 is TGTGCCAGCGGGACAGGGAGTCAGCCCCAGCATTTT.

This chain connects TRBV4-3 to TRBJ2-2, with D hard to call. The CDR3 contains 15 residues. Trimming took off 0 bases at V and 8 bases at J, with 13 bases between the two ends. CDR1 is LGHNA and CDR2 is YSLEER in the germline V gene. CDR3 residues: CASSQDRAVRGELFF. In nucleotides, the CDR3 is TGCGCCAGCAGCCAAGATCGGGCCGTGAGGGGGGAGCTGTTTTTT.

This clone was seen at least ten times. The CDR3 bases are TGTGCCAGCAGCTTGTGGGGTAAGAAGACCCAGTACTTC. Amino acid sequence: CASSLWGKKTQYF. The rearrangement links TRBV5-4 to TRBJ2-5; D uncertain. V shed 1 base and J shed 6 bases, with 10 bases lying between them. The CDR3 loop spans 13 amino acids. The V gene's germline CDR1 is SGHNT and CDR2 YYREEE (reference sequence). Full variable domain (remainder filled in from reference TRBV5-4 and TRBJ2-5): ETGVTQSPTHLIKTRGQQVTLRCSSQSGHNTVSWYQQALGQGPQFIFQYYREEENGRGNFPPRFSGLQFPNYSSELNVNALELDDSALYLCASSLWGKKTQYFGPGTRLLVL.

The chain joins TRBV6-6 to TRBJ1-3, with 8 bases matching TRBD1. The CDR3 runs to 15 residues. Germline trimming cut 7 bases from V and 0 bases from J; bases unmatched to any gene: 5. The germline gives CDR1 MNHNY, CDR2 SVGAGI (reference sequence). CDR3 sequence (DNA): TGTGCCAGCACCCGGGACAGGACCTCTGGAAACACCATATATTTT. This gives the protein CASTRDRTSGNTIYF.

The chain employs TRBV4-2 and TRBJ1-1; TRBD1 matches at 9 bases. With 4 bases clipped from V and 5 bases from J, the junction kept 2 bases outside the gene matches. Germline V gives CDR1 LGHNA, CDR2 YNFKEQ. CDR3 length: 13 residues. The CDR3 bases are TGTGCCAGCAGCCCACAGGGGGCGACTGAAGCTTTCTTT. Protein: CASSPQGATEAFF.

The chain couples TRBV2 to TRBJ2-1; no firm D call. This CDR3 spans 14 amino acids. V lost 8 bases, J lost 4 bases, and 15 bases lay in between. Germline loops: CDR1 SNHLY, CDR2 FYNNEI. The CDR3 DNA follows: TGTGCCAGCGAGGTTGGAACTGCTTACAATGAGCAGTTCTTC. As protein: CASEVGTAYNEQFF.

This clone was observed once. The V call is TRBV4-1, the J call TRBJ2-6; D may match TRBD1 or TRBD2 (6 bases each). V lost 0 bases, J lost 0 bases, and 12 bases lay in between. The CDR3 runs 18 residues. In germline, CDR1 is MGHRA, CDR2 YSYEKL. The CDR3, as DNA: TGCGCCAGCAGCCAAGAAGGCAGGGGACTCTCTGGGGCCAACGTCCTGACTTTC. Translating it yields CASSQEGRGLSGANVLTF.

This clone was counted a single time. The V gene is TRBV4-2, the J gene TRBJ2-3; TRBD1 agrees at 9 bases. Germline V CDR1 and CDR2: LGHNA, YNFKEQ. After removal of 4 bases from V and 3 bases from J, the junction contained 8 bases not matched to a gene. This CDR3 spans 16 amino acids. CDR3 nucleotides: TGTGCCAGCAGCCCACCCGGGACAGGGAATACAGATACGCAGTATTTT. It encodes CASSPPGTGNTDTQYF.

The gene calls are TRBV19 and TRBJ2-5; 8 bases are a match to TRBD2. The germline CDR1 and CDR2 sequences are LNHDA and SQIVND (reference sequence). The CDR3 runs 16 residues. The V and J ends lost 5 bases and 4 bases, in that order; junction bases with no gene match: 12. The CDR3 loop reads CASSEERLAGRETQYF. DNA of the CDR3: TGTGCCAGTAGTGAAGAGCGGCTAGCGGGTAGAGAGACCCAGTACTTC.

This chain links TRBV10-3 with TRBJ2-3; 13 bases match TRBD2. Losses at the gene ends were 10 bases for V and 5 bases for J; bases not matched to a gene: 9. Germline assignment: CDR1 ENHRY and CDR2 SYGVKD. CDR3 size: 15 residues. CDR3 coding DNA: TGTGCCACCAAGGCCGGGACTAGCGGGGTAGATACGCAGTATTTT. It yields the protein CATKAGTSGVDTQYF.

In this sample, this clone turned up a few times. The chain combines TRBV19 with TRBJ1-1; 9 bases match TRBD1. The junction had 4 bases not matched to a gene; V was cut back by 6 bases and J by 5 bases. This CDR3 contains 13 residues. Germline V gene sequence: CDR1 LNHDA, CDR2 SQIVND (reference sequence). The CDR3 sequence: CASRGQGMTEAFF. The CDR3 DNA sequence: TGTGCCAGTAGGGGACAGGGTATGACTGAAGCTTTCTTT.

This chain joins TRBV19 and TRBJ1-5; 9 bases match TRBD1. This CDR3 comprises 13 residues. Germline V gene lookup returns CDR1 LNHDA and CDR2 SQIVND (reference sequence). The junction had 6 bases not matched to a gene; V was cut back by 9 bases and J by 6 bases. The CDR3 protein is CASQKDRGQPQHF. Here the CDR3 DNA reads TGTGCCAGCCAGAAGGACAGGGGTCAGCCCCAGCATTTT.

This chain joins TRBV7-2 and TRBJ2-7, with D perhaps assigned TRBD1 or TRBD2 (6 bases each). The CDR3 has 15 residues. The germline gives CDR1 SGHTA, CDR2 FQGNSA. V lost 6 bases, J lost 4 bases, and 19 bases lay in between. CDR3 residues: CASRPYIGGVYEQYF. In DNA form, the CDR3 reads TGTGCCAGCAGGCCCTATATCGGGGGCGTGTACGAGCAGTACTTC.

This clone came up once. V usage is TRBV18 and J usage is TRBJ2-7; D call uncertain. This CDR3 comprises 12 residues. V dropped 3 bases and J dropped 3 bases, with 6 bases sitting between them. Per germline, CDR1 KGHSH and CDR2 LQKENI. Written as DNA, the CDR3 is TGTGCCAGCTCACCCGCAGACTACGAGCAGTACTTC. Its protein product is CASSPADYEQYF.

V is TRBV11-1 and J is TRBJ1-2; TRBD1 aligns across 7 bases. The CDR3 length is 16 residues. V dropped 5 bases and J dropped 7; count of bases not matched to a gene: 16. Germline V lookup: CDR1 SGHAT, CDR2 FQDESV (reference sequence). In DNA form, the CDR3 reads TGTGCCAGCAGCCTCCCAATGGACAGGTCTATGAGTGGCTACACCTTC. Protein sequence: CASSLPMDRSMSGYTF.

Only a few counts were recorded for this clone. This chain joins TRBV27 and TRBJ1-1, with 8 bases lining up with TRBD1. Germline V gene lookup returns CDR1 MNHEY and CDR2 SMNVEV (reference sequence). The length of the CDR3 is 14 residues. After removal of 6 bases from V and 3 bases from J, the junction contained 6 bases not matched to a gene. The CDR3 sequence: CASSSQGDYTEAFF. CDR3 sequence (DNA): TGTGCCAGCAGCTCACAGGGGGATTACACTGAAGCTTTCTTT.

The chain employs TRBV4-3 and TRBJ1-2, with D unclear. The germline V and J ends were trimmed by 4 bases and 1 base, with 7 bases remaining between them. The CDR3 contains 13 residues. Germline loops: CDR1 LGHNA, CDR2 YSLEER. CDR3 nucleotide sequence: TGCGCCAGCAGCCCAAAGATTAACTATGGCTACACCTTC. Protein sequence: CASSPKINYGYTF.

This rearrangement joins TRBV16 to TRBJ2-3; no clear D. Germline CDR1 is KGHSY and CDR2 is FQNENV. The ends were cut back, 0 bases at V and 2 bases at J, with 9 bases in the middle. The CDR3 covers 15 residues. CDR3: CASSQSRGPTDTQYF. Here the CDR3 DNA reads TGTGCCAGCAGCCAATCACGTGGGCCCACAGATACGCAGTATTTT.

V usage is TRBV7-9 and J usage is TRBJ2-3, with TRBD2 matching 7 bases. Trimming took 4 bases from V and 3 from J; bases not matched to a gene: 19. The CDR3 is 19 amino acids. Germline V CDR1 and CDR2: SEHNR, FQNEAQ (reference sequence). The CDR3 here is CASSSFETGGLRITDTQYF. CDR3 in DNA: TGTGCCAGCAGCTCCTTCGAGACTGGGGGACTAAGAATTACAGATACGCAGTATTTT.

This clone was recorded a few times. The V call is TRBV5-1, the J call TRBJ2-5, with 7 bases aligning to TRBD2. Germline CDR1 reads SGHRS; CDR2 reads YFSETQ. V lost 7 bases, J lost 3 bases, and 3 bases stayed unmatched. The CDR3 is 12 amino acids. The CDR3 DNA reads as TGCGCCAGCTCCGGGAGGAAAGAGACCCAGTACTTC. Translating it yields CASSGRKETQYF.

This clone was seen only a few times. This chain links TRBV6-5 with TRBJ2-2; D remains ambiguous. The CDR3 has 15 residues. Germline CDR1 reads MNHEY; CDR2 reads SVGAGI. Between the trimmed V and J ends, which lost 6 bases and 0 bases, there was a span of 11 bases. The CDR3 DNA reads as TGTGCCAGCAGACACCGGGCCCCGAACACCGGGGAGCTGTTTTTT. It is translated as CASRHRAPNTGELFF.

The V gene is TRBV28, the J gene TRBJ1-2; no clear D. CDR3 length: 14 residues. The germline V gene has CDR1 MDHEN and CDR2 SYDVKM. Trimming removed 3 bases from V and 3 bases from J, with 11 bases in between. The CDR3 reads CASSLGRTYYGYTF. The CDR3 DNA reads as TGTGCCAGCAGTTTGGGAAGGACCTACTATGGCTACACCTTC.

CDR3 amino acids: CASSLFGRGEANEKLFF. The CDR3 bases are TGTGCCAGCAGCTTGTTCGGCAGGGGAGAAGCTAATGAAAAACTGTTTTTT. The chain uses TRBV5-6 and TRBJ1-4; D is perhaps TRBD1 (6 bases). Germline V lookup: CDR1 SGHDT, CDR2 YYEEEE. The V end lost 1 base, the J end lost 3 bases, and 16 bases lay between the germline ends. The CDR3 spans 17 residues. Full variable domain (outside the CDR3, taken from reference TRBV5-6 and TRBJ1-4): DAGVTQSPTHLIKTRGQQVTLRCSPKSGHDTVSWYQQALGQGPQFIFQYYEEEERQRGNFPDRFSGHQFPNYSSELNVNALLLGDSALYLCASSLFGRGEANEKLFFGSGTQLSVL.

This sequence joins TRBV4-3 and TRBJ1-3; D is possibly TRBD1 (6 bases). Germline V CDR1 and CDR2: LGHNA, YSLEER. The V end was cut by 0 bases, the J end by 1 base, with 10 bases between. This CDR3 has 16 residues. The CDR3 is CASSQDTGWSGNTIYF. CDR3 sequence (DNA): TGCGCCAGCAGCCAAGATACAGGGTGGTCTGGAAACACCATATATTTT.

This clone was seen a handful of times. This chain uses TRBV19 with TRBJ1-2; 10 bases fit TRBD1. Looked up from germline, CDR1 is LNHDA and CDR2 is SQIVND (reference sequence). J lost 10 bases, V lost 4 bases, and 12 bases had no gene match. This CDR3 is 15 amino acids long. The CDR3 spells CASSTVAGTGVDYTF. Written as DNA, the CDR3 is TGTGCCAGTAGTACTGTTGCCGGGACAGGGGTTGACTACACCTTC.

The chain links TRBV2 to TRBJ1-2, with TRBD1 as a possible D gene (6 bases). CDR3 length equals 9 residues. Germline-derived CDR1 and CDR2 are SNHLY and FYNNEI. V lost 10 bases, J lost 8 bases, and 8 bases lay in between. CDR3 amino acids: CATTGGYTF. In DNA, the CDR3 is TGTGCCACCACAGGGGGCTACACCTTC.

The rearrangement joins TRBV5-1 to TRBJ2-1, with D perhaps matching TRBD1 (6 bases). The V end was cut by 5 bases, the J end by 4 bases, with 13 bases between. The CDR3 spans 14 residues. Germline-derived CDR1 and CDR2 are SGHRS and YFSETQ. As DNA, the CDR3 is TGCGCCAGCAGACAGGGTGAGGGGTACAATGAGCAGTTCTTC. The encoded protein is CASRQGEGYNEQFF. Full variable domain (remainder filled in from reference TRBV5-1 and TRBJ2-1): KAGVTQTPRYLIKTRGQQVTLSCSPISGHRSVSWYQQTPGQGLQFLFEYFSETQRNKGNFPGRFSGRQFSNSRSEMNVSTLELGDSALYLCASRQGEGYNEQFFGPGTRLTVL.

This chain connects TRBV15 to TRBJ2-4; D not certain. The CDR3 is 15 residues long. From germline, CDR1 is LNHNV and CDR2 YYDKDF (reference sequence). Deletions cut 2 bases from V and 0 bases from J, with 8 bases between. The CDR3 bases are TGTGCCACCAGCAGAAATACACAAGCCAAAAACATTCAGTACTTC. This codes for CATSRNTQAKNIQYF.